The 11 T cell receptor beta chains presented below share a single source sample, sequenced in a study of cytomegalovirus exposure and HLA in healthy donors (dated by TCRdb to 2016 to 2017). Preparation of the library involved the immunoSEQ multiplex PCR assay. For the multiplex PCR, a mixture combining 60 forward primers for TCR Vbeta segments and 13 reverse primers for TCR Jbeta segments was used. Drawn from immuneACCESS, this table holds only the in-frame rearrangements with V and J called that TCRdb kept. Clones are partly lost; checked studies trace under half to an unresolved V gene and leave the rest unexplained. The sample's records list roughly 54,000 clones. The ten largest clones capture 9.5% to 15% of the sample. Sequenced input: PBMCs. The receptor source for this set is a woman in her 30s in good health and CMV-seropositive.

The V gene is TRBV18, the J gene TRBJ1-6; tentatively, D is TRBD1 (5 bases). Trimming cost V 1 base and J 7 bases, with 5 bases left between them. CDR3 length: 13 residues. Germline loops: CDR1 KGHSH, CDR2 LQKENI. As DNA, the CDR3 is TGTGCCAGCTCACCACAGGGGAATTCACCCCTCCACTTT. It is translated as CASSPQGNSPLHF.

This rearrangement joins TRBV19 to TRBJ1-4, with 8 bases fitting TRBD1. The junction had 8 bases not matched to a gene; V was cut back by 9 bases and J by 8 bases. In germline, CDR1 is LNHDA, CDR2 SQIVND (reference sequence). The CDR3 sequence is 13 residues long. CDR3 coding DNA: TGTGCCAGCCGACAGGGGATAAGGGAAAAACTGTTTTTT. This codes for CASRQGIREKLFF.

This chain joins TRBV7-9 and TRBJ1-6, with D perhaps matching TRBD1 (6 bases). The germline V gene has CDR1 SEHNR and CDR2 FQNEAQ (reference sequence). V was pared by 6 bases and J by 8 bases, with 23 bases between. This CDR3 contains 17 residues. CDR3 region: CASSFGGGHMVDSPLHF. CDR3 sequence (DNA): TGTGCCAGCAGTTTCGGGGGGGGCCATATGGTCGATTCACCCCTCCACTTT.

The rearrangement joins TRBV12-5 to TRBJ1-4; no firm D call. Trimming took 0 bases from V and 0 from J, leaving 8 bases between them. Germline values: CDR1 LGHNT, CDR2 FRNRAP. The CDR3 runs 16 residues. The CDR3 reads CASGLVLSTTNEKLFF. CDR3 in DNA: TGTGCTAGTGGTTTGGTGCTTTCTACAACTAATGAAAAACTGTTTTTT. Full variable domain (remainder filled in from reference TRBV12-5 and TRBJ1-4): DARVTQTPRHKVTEMGQEVTMRCQPILGHNTVFWYRQTMMQGLELLAYFRNRAPLDDSGMPKDRFSAEMPDATLATLKIQPSEPRDSAVYFCASGLVLSTTNEKLFFGSGTQLSVL.

CDR3 nucleotides: TGCGCCAGCAGCCCCGAGACAGGGGGCGATGAAGCTTTCTTT. Encoded protein: CASSPETGGDEAFF. The V and J genes are TRBV4-1 and TRBJ1-1; 10 bases fit TRBD1. The CDR3 length is 14 residues. J was trimmed by 7 bases and V by 4 bases; bases with no gene match: 6. The germline gives CDR1 MGHRA, CDR2 YSYEKL.

This chain uses TRBV11-3 with TRBJ2-7; D might be TRBD2 (6 bases). Deletions cut 7 bases from V and 4 bases from J, with 17 bases between. Per germline, CDR1 SGHNT and CDR2 YENEEA. The CDR3 spans 14 residues. CDR3 loop: CASTHGGQVYEQYF. In DNA, the CDR3 is TGTGCCAGCACCCATGGAGGGCAGGTATACGAGCAGTACTTC.

The rearrangement uses TRBV10-3 and TRBJ2-2, with D possibly being TRBD2 (6 bases). Looked up from germline, CDR1 is ENHRY and CDR2 is SYGVKD. V dropped 7 bases and J dropped 0 bases, with 12 bases sitting between them. The CDR3 length is 15 residues. The CDR3 here is CAITRRETNTGELFF. The CDR3 region has the DNA TGTGCCATCACCCGACGGGAGACGAACACCGGGGAGCTGTTTTTT.

The chain carries TRBV9 and TRBJ2-3, with 9 nucleotides matching TRBD2. Germline CDR1 reads SGDLS; CDR2 reads YYNGEE. The ends lost 3 bases at V and 3 bases at J; junction bases unmatched: 2. The CDR3 extends over 14 amino acids. In nucleotides, the CDR3 is TGTGCCAGCAGCGCCAGCGGGAGGACAGATACGCAGTATTTT. Translating gives CASSASGRTDTQYF.

The chain uses TRBV7-9 and TRBJ2-7, with D possibly TRBD2 on 5 matching bases. The CDR3 has 13 amino acids. Germline V gene sequence: CDR1 SEHNR, CDR2 FQNEAQ (reference sequence). V was clipped by 2 bases and J by 6 bases, with 11 bases between them. This CDR3 is CASSLLSSGEQYF. As DNA, the CDR3 is TGTGCCAGCAGCTTATTATCCAGCGGCGAGCAGTACTTC.

This chain connects TRBV5-6 to TRBJ1-1; the D gene is possibly TRBD1 (5 bases). Germline assignment: CDR1 SGHDT and CDR2 YYEEEE. The CDR3 is 17 residues long. Trimming took off 1 base at V and 2 bases at J, with 18 bases between the two ends. CDR3 DNA sequence: TGTGCCAGCAGCTTGTTCCGTATGGGGGGAATAAACACTGAAGCTTTCTTT. It translates to CASSLFRMGGINTEAFF.

This chain uses TRBV2 with TRBJ2-7; no clear D gene. This CDR3 spans 16 amino acids. V lost 3 bases and J lost 4, with 19 bases in between. Germline CDR1 SNHLY, CDR2 FYNNEI. The CDR3 coding sequence is TGTGCCAGCAGTGACAGTTTGGCCGGGTCACCATACGAGCAGTACTTC. Encoded protein: CASSDSLAGSPYEQYF. Looking up the rest from reference TRBV2 and TRBJ2-7 gives the full variable domain: EPEVTQTPSHQVTQMGQEVILRCVPISNHLYFYWYRQILGQKVEFLVSFYNNEISEKSEIFDDQFSVERPDGSNFTLKIRSTKLEDSAMYFCASSDSLAGSPYEQYFGPGTRLTVT.